These T cell receptor beta chains were read from a single sample in a study of long-term antiretroviral therapy in people with HIV. TCRdb's table, derived via immunoSEQ multiplex PCR, lists solely in-frame clones and lacks some. The sample lists 15,000 to 20,000 clones, about 91% occurring once. Here the sequenced sample was unsorted PBMCs, taken 0.3 years after starting antiretroviral therapy. The receptor set was obtained from a man aged 60 to 75 with HIV. CDR3s include the opening cysteine and the closing phenylalanine or tryptophan. Fields, in order: V gene, D gene, CDR3 protein. D genes are given only for firm matches.

V: TRBV7-9; D: TRBD2; CDR3: CASKWTSDTDTQYF
V: TRBV5-4; D: TRBD1; CDR3: CASSPSRGLGTGELFF
V: TRBV19; D: TRBD1; CDR3: CASSIPRQGGVQPQHF
V: TRBV11-2; D: -; CDR3: CASSLDAAVNTEAFF
V: TRBV18; D: -; CDR3: CASSSGVTGQPQHF
V: TRBV2; D: -; CDR3: CASTREVYNEQFF
V: TRBV29-1; D: -; CDR3: CSVVTGGGQPQHF
V: TRBV7-9; D: -; CDR3: CASSLVVEGAFF
V: TRBV5-1; D: -; CDR3: CASSPDFYSYNEQFF
V: TRBV5-1; D: -; CDR3: CASSLGGRYEQYF
V: TRBV28; D: -; CDR3: CASSGTAANYGYTF
V: TRBV28; D: -; CDR3: CASSLPQPGITDTSNYGYTF
V: TRBV4-1; D: -; CDR3: CASSQGHAGNTIYF
V: TRBV28; D: -; CDR3: CASSPYQDLGRGELFF
V: TRBV5-8; D: -; CDR3: CASSFGEWDVYEQYF
V: TRBV7-9; D: TRBD1; CDR3: CASRSGGVGYTF
V: TRBV2; D: TRBD2; CDR3: CASRTTSGKTHEQYF
V: TRBV5-1; D: -; CDR3: CASSSGPHPSYEQYF
V: TRBV5-1; D: -; CDR3: CASSLEPGVDTQYF
V: TRBV7-3; D: -; CDR3: CASSLKTEKQFF
V: TRBV20-1; D: -; CDR3: CSATGSYEQYF